This is a list of T cell receptor beta chains from one sample in a study of regulatory T cells in long-lasting Graves disease. TCRdb fed the multiplex PCR reads into MiXCR, producing one record per CDR3 protein. The repertoire holds 450,000 to 600,000 distinct CDR3 sequences, less than 15% seen once, with roughly a tenth in the top ten. This same sample was also taken into another study, of T cells in Graves' hyperthyroidism and ophthalmopathy.

The specimen was peripheral blood mononuclear cells (PBMCs), collected at new diagnosis, from a patient treated with antithyroid drugs. All receptors derive from a man aged 25-45 years with Graves disease. CDR3s include the opening cysteine and the closing phenylalanine or tryptophan. A D gene is named only where the DNA matches it firmly. Clone size, where shown, is once, few, many, or a class for clones that have expanded.

CDR3,DNA,D,size,V,J
CASSEPTGLGEQYF,TGTGCCAGCAGTGAGCCTACAGGGTTAGGGGAGCAGTACTTC,-,-,TRBV25-1,TRBJ2-7
CATSDVRGQGYNEQFF,TGTGCCACCAGTGATGTCCGGGGACAGGGGTACAATGAGCAGTTCTTC,TRBD1,many,TRBV24-1,TRBJ2-1
CASSDRASRAYSEQFF,TGTGCCAGCAGTGACCGGGCCTCAAGGGCGTACAGTGAGCAGTTCTTC,-,-,TRBV6-1,TRBJ2-1
CASSIGQQETQYF,TGTGCCAGCAGCATAGGACAGCAAGAGACCCAGTACTTC,-,many,TRBV11-2,TRBJ2-5
CASSRFGGDTEAFF,TGTGCCAGCAGCCGCTTCGGGGGGGACACTGAAGCTTTCTTT,-,many,TRBV7-8,TRBJ1-1
CASSQDVTTRETQYF,TGTGCCAGCAGCCAAGATGTCACCACCCGGGAGACCCAGTACTTC,-,many,TRBV3-1,TRBJ2-5
CASSLVTGADGYTF,TGTGCCAGCAGCTTAGTAACAGGGGCTGATGGCTACACCTTC,TRBD1,many,TRBV7-3,TRBJ1-2
CASIRTSGSGSYEQYF,TGTGCCAGCATTCGGACTAGCGGGAGCGGCTCCTACGAGCAGTACTTC,TRBD2,many,TRBV6-1,TRBJ2-7
CASSSPGGLVNNEQFF,TGTGCCAGCAGTTCCCCCGGTGGACTAGTAAATAATGAGCAGTTCTTC,TRBD2,-,TRBV27,TRBJ2-1
CASSSERRAYEQYF,TGTGCCAGCAGCTCCGAAAGGAGAGCCTACGAGCAGTACTTC,-,many,TRBV7-8,TRBJ2-7